One and the same sample provided the 22 T cell receptor beta chains below, sequenced in a study of CD8 T cells in ankylosing spondylitis. TCRdb reprocessed the 5' RACE reads with MiXCR, giving one entry per CDR3 protein. The sample shows approximately 46,000 distinct CDR3 sequences, roughly 9.6% of them seen only once. Sequences were obtained from blood, either unsorted or a sorted T cell fraction (not recorded which). The receptors were sampled from a male donor with ankylosing spondylitis or in good health (not recorded which).

This clonotype was picked up many times. J is TRBJ2-7 and V is TRBV5-6; 9 nucleotides align to TRBD1. The V segment lost 3 bases and the J segment 1 base; nucleotides outside the gene matches: 5. CDR3 length equals 15 residues. Germline loops: CDR1 SGHDT, CDR2 YYEEEE. The CDR3 reads CASSSGTGFSYEQYF. The CDR3 DNA sequence: TGTGCCAGCAGCTCCGGGACAGGGTTTTCCTACGAGCAGTACTTC.

In this sample, this clonotype turned up many times. The CDR3 coding sequence is TGTGCCAGCAGCGTAGGAGTTGGGGGGATCCAAGAGACCCAGTACTTC. Translation: CASSVGVGGIQETQYF. The rearrangement uses TRBV9 and TRBJ2-5, with TRBD2 as a possible D gene (6 bases). Germline CDR1 and CDR2: SGDLS and YYNGEE. V was shortened by 0 bases and J by 1 base, with 13 bases between the two germline ends. The CDR3 is 16 residues long. The entire variable domain, with the rest obtained from reference TRBV9 and TRBJ2-5, is as follows: DSGVTQTPKHLITATGQRVTLRCSPRSGDLSVYWYQQSLDQGLQFLIQYYNGEERAKGNILERFSAQQFPDLHSELNLSSLELGDSALYFCASSVGVGGIQETQYFGPGTRLLVL.

The chain is built from TRBV3-1 and TRBJ2-1; D might be TRBD1 or TRBD2, each matching 6 bases. Per the germline V gene, CDR1 is LGHDT and CDR2 is YNNKEL (reference sequence). The V and J ends lost 1 base and 4 bases respectively, with 14 bases between them. The CDR3 runs to 16 residues. The CDR3 loop is CASSQAAGGGYNEQFF. CDR3 sequence (DNA): TGTGCCAGCAGCCAAGCGGCCGGGGGCGGATACAATGAGCAGTTCTTC.

The rearrangement joins TRBV6-5 to TRBJ2-3, with D perhaps given as TRBD1 or TRBD2 (7 bases each). Trimming removed 7 bases from V and 4 bases from J, with 18 bases in between. The CDR3 covers 15 residues. The germline V gene has CDR1 MNHEY and CDR2 SVGAGI. The CDR3 DNA reads TGTGCCAGCACCTACGGGGCAGGGGGGGCAGATACGCAGTATTTT. Residues: CASTYGAGGADTQYF.

There are many counts of this clonotype. The chain couples TRBV20-1 to TRBJ2-7, with D perhaps matching TRBD1 (5 bases). The V gene lost 2 bases and the J gene lost 3 bases, with 14 bases spanning the gap. The CDR3 runs 14 residues. Germline-derived CDR1 and CDR2 are DFQATT and SNEGSKA (reference sequence). CDR3 nucleotides: TGCAGTGCTAGAAGGGGTACCCGGGTCTACGAGCAGTACTTC. Translated: CSARRGTRVYEQYF.

This clonotype was observed many times. V is TRBV5-1 and J is TRBJ1-1, with TRBD1 identical over 9 bases. This CDR3 has 13 residues. Germline V gene data show CDR1 as SGHRS and CDR2 as YFSETQ. J gave up 10 bases and V 1 base, and 5 bases lay outside the gene matches. The CDR3 region is CASSLTGGQRAFF. The CDR3 DNA reads as TGCGCCAGCAGCTTGACAGGGGGCCAGCGAGCTTTCTTT.

This clonotype has more than one count but fewer than ten. The rearrangement joins TRBV12-3 or TRBV12-4 to TRBJ1-1, with D unresolved. The CDR3 is made up of 11 amino acids. V was cut by 6 bases and J by 8 bases, with 10 bases left in between. The CDR3 bases are TGTGCCAGCAGACGGACGGCAGAAGCTTTCTTT. It specifies CASRRTAEAFF.

The chain carries TRBV12-3 or TRBV12-4 and TRBJ2-7; 9 positions agree with TRBD2. CDR3 length equals 14 residues. Unmatched junction bases numbered 4, after V lost 0 bases and J lost 7 bases. The CDR3 is CASSLALAGNEQYF. CDR3 sequence (DNA): TGTGCCAGCAGTTTAGCACTAGCGGGTAATGAGCAGTACTTC.

J is TRBJ2-1 and V is TRBV5-6, with 8 bases lining up with TRBD2. This CDR3 is built from 15 residues. Per the germline V gene, CDR1 is SGHDT and CDR2 is YYEEEE. CDR3 nucleotides: TGTGGCGGGGTAAAGCGGGGGAGTCCCTACAATGAGCAGTTCTTC. It encodes CGGVKRGSPYNEQFF.

At least ten counts were recorded for this clonotype. The chain joins TRBV5-1 to TRBJ1-6, with TRBD1 identical over 10 bases. Per germline, CDR1 SGHRS and CDR2 YFSETQ. Losses at the gene ends were 0 bases for V and 13 bases for J; bases not matched to a gene: 7. The CDR3 has 15 amino acids. The CDR3 nucleotides are TGCGCCAGCAGCTTGGGGGGACAGGGGATTGTGCCCCTCCACTTT. Amino acid sequence: CASSLGGQGIVPLHF.

This clonotype was recorded many times. The chain has TRBV5-1 and TRBJ1-3; D possibly corresponds to TRBD1 (6 bases). There are 12 residues in the CDR3. V lost 7 bases to trimming and J lost 5 bases, with 10 bases between them. The V gene's germline CDR1 is SGHRS and CDR2 YFSETQ. CDR3 DNA sequence: TGCGCCAGCCGGGACACGCGAAACACCATATATTTT. This gives the protein CASRDTRNTIYF.

This chain connects TRBV5-1 to TRBJ1-5; D gene uncertain. This CDR3 region has 15 residues. Germline loops: CDR1 SGHRS, CDR2 YFSETQ. Trimming stripped 4 bases from V and 3 bases from J, with 14 bases between. The CDR3 bases are TGCGCCAGCAGCCTGGCCGGGTTCTACAATCAGCCCCAGCATTTT. It is translated as CASSLAGFYNQPQHF.

The chain links TRBV1 to TRBJ1-2; the table calls TRBD1, which could not be checked here. TRBV1 is designated a pseudogene. The CDR3 runs to 13 residues. The CDR3 here is CSAATGPEDGYIF. The CDR3 region has the DNA TGCAGCGCAGCGACAGGCCCGGAGGATGGCTACATCTTC.

This clonotype has just a few counts. The chain links TRBV11-2 to TRBJ2-1; possible D gene TRBD2, 6 bases. V was trimmed by 0 bases and J by 5 bases, leaving 11 bases between them. CDR1 SGHAT and CDR2 FQNNGV come from the germline V gene. This CDR3 is 15 amino acids long. This chain's CDR3 is CASSLDSGLDNEQFF. The CDR3 DNA reads TGTGCCAGCAGCTTAGATAGCGGACTGGACAATGAGCAGTTCTTC.

This clonotype was found a few times. This chain links TRBV11-2 with TRBJ1-2, with TRBD1 matching over 8 bases. The CDR3 has 18 residues. The V and J ends lost 4 bases and 5 bases, in that order; junction bases with no gene match: 18. Germline lookup yields CDR1 SGHAT and CDR2 FQNNGV. Here the CDR3 reads CASSSTFGTGNHPYGYTF. The CDR3, as DNA: TGTGCCAGCAGCTCAACGTTCGGGACAGGAAACCACCCTTATGGCTACACCTTC.

This clonotype has at least ten counts. This chain uses TRBV12-5 with TRBJ1-5; D perhaps matches TRBD1 (6 bases). This CDR3 region has 11 residues. The V end lost 6 bases, the J end lost 9 bases, and 9 bases lay between the germline ends. Germline loops: CDR1 LGHNT, CDR2 FRNRAP. CDR3: CASGLQGPQHF. CDR3 DNA: TGTGCTAGTGGCTTACAGGGGCCCCAGCATTTT.

A few counts support this clonotype. This chain uses TRBV7-9 with TRBJ1-4; 7 nucleotides agree with TRBD1. The V segment lost 6 bases and the J segment 8 bases; nucleotides outside the gene matches: 9. CDR1 SEHNR and CDR2 FQNEAQ come from the germline V gene (reference sequence). The CDR3 is 14 residues long. Here the CDR3 reads CASSAGTEWEKLFF. As DNA, the CDR3 is TGTGCCAGCAGTGCCGGGACAGAGTGGGAAAAACTGTTTTTT. Looking up the rest from reference TRBV7-9 and TRBJ1-4 gives the full variable domain: DTGVSQNPRHKITKRGQNVTFRCDPISEHNRLYWYRQTLGQGPEFLTYFQNEAQLEKSRLLSDRFSAERPKGSFSTLEIQRTEQGDSAMYLCASSAGTEWEKLFFGSGTQLSVL.

This clonotype has a count of ten or more. The gene calls are TRBV10-3 and TRBJ2-1; 9 nucleotides match TRBD1. With V trimmed by 3 bases and J by 2 bases, 2 bases remained unmatched. This CDR3 has 15 amino acids. CDR1 is ENHRY and CDR2 is SYGVKD in the germline V gene. CDR3: CAISDRQGAYNEQFF. The CDR3 DNA sequence: TGTGCCATCAGTGATAGACAGGGGGCCTACAATGAGCAGTTCTTC.

A remark on this clonotype: A read error may be the cause here, since a much bigger clone is one base away. The V and J genes are TRBV25-1 and TRBJ2-7; tentative D call: TRBD2 (7 bases). The CDR3 consists of 14 residues. Germline V gene data show CDR1 as MGHDK and CDR2 as SYGVNS. With 3 bases removed from V and 5 bases from J, the gap between germline ends came to 14 bases. CDR3 residues: CASSDTRGGHEQYF. The DNA of the CDR3 is TGTGCCAGCAGTGATACAAGGGGGGGCCACGAGCAGTACTTC.

This clonotype was counted ten times or more. The chain is built from TRBV20-1 and TRBJ1-5; the D is unclear. Per the germline V gene, CDR1 is DFQATT and CDR2 is SNEGSKA (reference sequence). This CDR3 is 14 amino acids long. Trimming pared 1 base from V and 6 bases from J, leaving 13 bases between. CDR3: CSARVWASGQPQHF. The CDR3 DNA reads TGCAGTGCTAGAGTGTGGGCAAGCGGTCAGCCCCAGCATTTT.

This clonotype was detected ten times or more. The genes are TRBV5-1 and TRBJ1-2; 12 bases map to TRBD1. Germline assignment: CDR1 SGHRS and CDR2 YFSETQ. The CDR3 is 15 residues long. V lost 3 bases to trimming and J lost 5 bases; unmatched junction nucleotides: 5. CDR3 sequence (DNA): TGCGCCAGCAGCTCGGGACAGGGGGCGCGGTATGGCTACACCTTC. It yields the protein CASSSGQGARYGYTF.

This clonotype occurred many times. The chain joins TRBV20-1 to TRBJ2-5; 9 bases align to TRBD2. The CDR3 consists of 17 residues. J was trimmed by 5 bases and V by 6 bases; bases with no gene match: 19. The germline CDR1 and CDR2 sequences are DFQATT and SNEGSKA (reference sequence). The CDR3 DNA reads TGCAGTGCCGGAGGCATAGCGGGGGCCAAAGGCGGGGAGACCCAGTACTTC. It encodes CSAGGIAGAKGGETQYF.